This is a list of T cell receptor beta chains from one sample in a study of Ad26.COV2.S vaccination and SARS-CoV-2 variants. TCRdb's table, derived via immunoSEQ multiplex PCR, lists solely in-frame clones and lacks some. The repertoire holds some 330,000 clones, with under 90% as singletons. The material was peripheral blood, obtained in a trial of Ad26.COV2.S vaccine versus placebo. These receptors were collected from a person between 18 and 60 years old who received the Ad26.COV2.S COVID-19 vaccine or a placebo. Each CDR3 is given with its conserved first and last residue. A D gene is named only where the DNA matches it firmly. Clone size is stated in some rows and not others, as once, few, many or a class when expanded.

>NA|13|NA|TRBV7-2|TRBJ2-1
CASSLVAIGEQFF
TGTGCCAGCAGCTTAGTTGCCATAGGGGAGCAGTTCTTC
>TRBD1|16|NA|TRBV11-3|TRBJ2-5
CASSLGQGIFQETQYF
TGTGCCAGCAGCCTCGGACAGGGTATATTCCAAGAGACCCAGTACTTC
>TRBD1|13|NA|TRBV10-1|TRBJ1-1
CASRRDRAGYAFF
TGCGCCAGCAGACGAGACAGGGCAGGTTACGCTTTCTTT
>TRBD2|17|NA|TRBV4-1|TRBJ2-1
CASSRFGGTDWNNEQFF
TGCGCCAGCAGCCGATTCGGGGGGACCGATTGGAACAATGAGCAGTTCTTC
>TRBD2|18|NA|TRBV5-1|TRBJ2-3
CASSWGLAGGFSTDTQYF
TGCGCCAGCAGCTGGGGACTAGCGGGGGGTTTTAGCACAGATACGCAGTATTTT
>NA|10|NA|TRBV20-1|TRBJ1-2
CSAEGRGYTF
TGCAGTGCCGAAGGTCGTGGCTACACCTTC
>TRBD1|17|NA|TRBV6-6|TRBJ1-2
CASSLLRGQYWGYGYTF
TGTGCCAGCAGTCTTTTGAGGGGACAGTACTGGGGCTATGGCTACACCTTC
>NA|12|NA|TRBV29-1|TRBJ1-1
CSVGKGSTEAFF
TGCAGCGTGGGGAAGGGGTCCACTGAAGCTTTCTTT
>NA|13|NA|TRBV27|TRBJ2-7
CASSHKKGYEQYF
TGTGCCAGCAGTCACAAAAAGGGTTACGAGCAGTACTTC
>TRBD1|16|NA|TRBV18|TRBJ1-2
CASSQGQGMNNYGYTF
TGTGCCAGCTCACAGGGACAGGGGATGAACAACTATGGCTACACCTTC
>NA|13|NA|TRBV7-7|TRBJ1-1
CASSSGVDSEAFF
TGTGCCAGCAGCTCAGGCGTGGACAGTGAAGCTTTCTTT
>NA|18|NA|TRBV5-3|TRBJ1-1
CARSLVEVGRQADTEAFF
TGTGCCAGAAGCTTGGTGGAGGTAGGAAGACAGGCGGACACTGAAGCTTTCTTT
>NA|13|NA|TRBV27|TRBJ1-2
CASSLSGIWGYTF
TGTGCCAGCAGTTTATCGGGGATCTGGGGCTACACCTTC
>TRBD1|14|NA|TRBV9|TRBJ1-1
CASSVHRDRAEAFF
TGTGCCAGCAGCGTACACCGAGACAGGGCTGAAGCTTTCTTT
>NA|15|NA|TRBV29-1|TRBJ2-5
CSVERRLALQYDQYF
TGCAGCGTTGAACGGCGGCTAGCGCTTCAGTATGACCAGTACTTC
>NA|13|NA|TRBV7-9|TRBJ1-2
CASSYRVTDGYTF
TGTGCCAGCAGCTACAGGGTTACGGATGGCTACACCTTC
>NA|14|NA|TRBV6-5|TRBJ2-1
CAISTDSSYNEQFF
TGTGCCATCTCGACTGACAGCTCCTACAATGAGCAGTTCTTC
>NA|13|NA|TRBV10-3|TRBJ1-1
CAISYGGYTEAFF
TGTGCCATCAGTTACGGGGGCTACACTGAAGCTTTCTTT
>NA|16|NA|TRBV7-6|TRBJ2-1
CASSSLFSATYNEQFF
TGTGCCAGCAGCTCCCTCTTTAGCGCGACCTACAATGAGCAGTTCTTC
>TRBD1|14|NA|TRBV2|TRBJ1-2
CASSDGQENYGYTF
TGTGCCAGCAGTGATGGACAGGAAAACTATGGCTACACCTTC
>NA|17|NA|TRBV12-5|TRBJ1-2
CASGLGRGGPEDYGYTF
TGTGCTAGTGGTTTGGGCCGGGGGGGGCCAGAGGACTATGGCTACACCTTC
>TRBD1|14|NA|TRBV7-9|TRBJ1-4
CASSLNRGNEKLFF
TGTGCCAGCAGCTTAAACAGGGGGAATGAAAAACTGTTTTTT
>NA|11|NA|TRBV7-9|TRBJ2-1
CASSPLIEQFF
TGTGCCAGCAGCCCCCTCATTGAGCAGTTCTTC
>TRBD1|16|NA|TRBV5-6|TRBJ2-7
CASSLWTGNLRYEQYF
TGTGCCAGCAGCCTGTGGACAGGCAACCTTCGCTACGAGCAGTACTTC
>NA|15|NA|TRBV7-6|TRBJ1-1
CASSLAAGVGTEAFF
TGTGCCAGCAGCTTAGCAGCAGGGGTTGGCACTGAAGCTTTCTTT
>NA|13|NA|TRBV5-1|TRBJ1-3
CASSLDSGNTIYF
TGCGCCAGCAGCTTGGACTCTGGAAACACCATATATTTT
>NA|11|NA|TRBV6-5|TRBJ1-1
CASSFTGEAFF
TGTGCCAGCAGTTTCACAGGGGAAGCTTTCTTT
>TRBD1|16|NA|TRBV6-2/TRBV6-3|TRBJ2-1
CASSTRRTGIFNEQFF
TGTGCCAGCAGTACACGCCGGACAGGGATTTTCAATGAGCAGTTCTTC
>NA|15|NA|TRBV21-1|TRBJ2-1
CASSPPRQGYNEQFF
TGTGCCAGCAGCCCCCCCAGACAGGGCTACAATGAGCAGTTCTTC
>TRBD1|13|once|TRBV12-3/TRBV12-4|TRBJ1-1
CASSPGGSAEAFF
TGTGCCAGCAGTCCAGGGGGTTCGGCTGAAGCTTTCTTT
>NA|14|few|TRBV24-1|TRBJ1-6
CATPRGGGNSPLHF
TGTGCCACGCCCCGGGGGGGCGGTAATTCACCCCTCCACTTT
>TRBD1|13|NA|TRBV2|TRBJ1-2
CASKVDRGHGYTF
TGTGCCAGCAAGGTAGACAGGGGCCATGGCTACACCTTC
>NA|16|NA|TRBV9|TRBJ1-5
CASSGLRGNRHQPQHF
TGTGCCAGCAGCGGCCTGCGAGGGAATCGTCATCAGCCCCAGCATTTT
>NA|16|NA|TRBV11-2|TRBJ1-1
CASSSRPETLNTEAFF
TGTGCCAGCAGCTCTCGGCCAGAAACCTTGAACACTGAAGCTTTCTTT
>NA|14|once|TRBV5-8|TRBJ1-3
CASSSGYSGNTIYF
TGTGCCAGCAGCTCAGGCTACTCTGGAAACACCATATATTTT
>NA|15|NA|TRBV2|TRBJ1-1
CASSEDRNMNTEAFF
TGTGCCAGCAGTGAAGACAGGAACATGAACACTGAAGCTTTCTTT
>NA|14|NA|TRBV6-2/TRBV6-3|TRBJ1-1
CASSPGTGGTEAFF
TGTGCCAGCAGTCCGGGGACGGGGGGGACTGAAGCTTTCTTT
>NA|12|NA|TRBV29-1|TRBJ1-2
CSAENQLGGYTF
TGCAGCGCCGAAAACCAATTAGGAGGCTACACCTTC
>TRBD1|18|NA|TRBV6-2/TRBV6-3|TRBJ2-3
CASSYPSQGALGTDTQYF
TGTGCCAGCAGTTACCCCTCACAGGGGGCTTTGGGGACAGATACGCAGTATTTT
>NA|13|NA|TRBV5-1|TRBJ1-2
CASSGGPGYGYTF
TGCGCCAGCAGCGGCGGGCCGGGCTATGGCTACACCTTC
>TRBD2|15|NA|TRBV24-1|TRBJ2-1
CATSEAGGPRNEQFF
TGTGCCACCAGTGAAGCGGGAGGGCCGAGAAATGAGCAGTTCTTC
>TRBD1|16|NA|TRBV23-1|TRBJ1-4
CASSRPTGGACEKLFF
TGCGCCAGCAGTCGCCCGACAGGGGGCGCTTGTGAAAAACTGTTTTTT
>NA|12|NA|TRBV19|TRBJ1-2
CASGEGIYGYTF
TGTGCCAGTGGAGAGGGGATCTATGGCTACACCTTC
>NA|13|many|TRBV6-2/TRBV6-3|TRBJ1-1
CASSYADSYEAFF
TGTGCCAGCAGTTACGCGGACAGCTATGAAGCTTTCTTT
>NA|14|NA|TRBV7-2|TRBJ2-5
CASSLVVNQETQYF
TGTGCCAGCAGCTTAGTCGTGAATCAAGAGACCCAGTACTTC
>NA|12|NA|TRBV11-2|TRBJ1-6
CASSEGSSPLHF
TGTGCCAGCAGCGAAGGGAGTTCACCCCTCCACTTT
>NA|15|NA|TRBV7-8|TRBJ2-7
CASSLAPLGDYEQYF
TGTGCCAGCAGCTTAGCGCCTCTCGGAGACTACGAGCAGTACTTC
>NA|15|NA|TRBV7-9|TRBJ1-5
CASSLGASDGQPQHF
TGTGCCAGCAGCTTAGGGGCGTCCGATGGTCAGCCCCAGCATTTT
>NA|12|NA|TRBV6-2/TRBV6-3|TRBJ1-5
CASSPERGSQGF
TGTGCCAGCAGTCCCGAGCGGGGCAGTCAGGGTTTT
>TRBD2|15|NA|TRBV7-8|TRBJ2-1
CASSLTSGRDNEQFF
TGTGCCAGCAGCCTGACTAGCGGGAGGGACAATGAGCAGTTCTTC
>NA|10|NA|TRBV7-9|TRBJ2-3
CLPLPDTQYF
TGTCTCCCTCTTCCAGATACGCAGTATTTT
>NA|15|once|TRBV11-2|TRBJ1-6
CASSLFRENNSPLHF
TGTGCCAGCAGCTTGTTCAGGGAAAATAATTCACCCCTCCACTTT
>NA|11|NA|TRBV20-1|TRBJ1-3
CSARLVNTIYF
TGCAGTGCTAGATTGGTGAACACCATATATTTT
>TRBD1|13|NA|TRBV4-3|TRBJ1-4
CASSRDRGEKLFF
TGCGCCAGCAGTAGGGACAGGGGTGAAAAACTGTTTTTT
>NA|15|NA|TRBV2|TRBJ1-2
CASSEGHGDNYGYTF
TGTGCCAGCAGTGAAGGGCACGGGGATAACTATGGCTACACCTTC
>NA|14|NA|TRBV18|TRBJ2-1
CASSPRRNYNEQFF
TGTGCCAGCTCACCACGACGGAATTACAATGAGCAGTTCTTC
>NA|16|NA|TRBV5-1|TRBJ1-1
CASSPSAGQLNTEAFF
TGCGCCAGCAGCCCGTCGGCGGGGCAACTGAACACTGAAGCTTTCTTT
>TRBD1|14|NA|TRBV23-1|TRBJ1-1
CASWRDRGNTEAFF
TGCGCCAGCTGGAGGGACAGAGGGAACACTGAAGCTTTCTTT